This passage covers 4 T cell receptor beta chains from one sample sequenced in a study of T cell repertoires in cytomegalovirus infection. TCRdb recomputed calls from the reads with MiXCR, one row per CDR3 protein. The sample holds some 600,000 distinct CDR3 sequences; approximately 25% are singletons and the top ten take under 8.5%. Specimen: CD8+ T cells from PBMCs. The receptor source for this set is a human donor in good health (CMV status not recorded). Some clones in this sample may be carry-over from other donors' samples.

In its sample, this clonotype was seen many times. The chain couples TRBV7-8 to TRBJ2-7, with D tentatively TRBD2 (6 bases). Germline values: CDR1 SGHVS, CDR2 FQNEAQ. V gave up 5 bases and J gave up 2 bases, with 10 bases separating them. There are 13 residues in the CDR3. CDR3 amino acids: CASSPGGAYEQYV. The DNA of the CDR3 is TGTGCCAGCAGCCCCGGAGGGGCCTACGAGCAGTACGTC.

This clonotype was seen a few times. The J gene is TRBJ2-5, the V gene TRBV15; the D gene is possibly TRBD1 (6 bases). The CDR3 length is 15 residues. Trimming shortened V by 5 bases and J by 4 bases, and 17 bases separated the two germline ends. Germline values: CDR1 LNHNV, CDR2 YYDKDF (reference sequence). The CDR3 DNA reads TGTGCCACCAGCTGGGTAGCAGGGGCGGGAGAGACCCAGTACTTC. The encoded protein is CATSWVAGAGETQYF.

This clonotype occurred a few times. J is TRBJ1-5 and V is TRBV19; TRBD1 is a possible D gene (6 bases). Germline V gene data show CDR1 as LNHDA and CDR2 as SQIVND (reference sequence). The CDR3 runs 15 residues. V was pared by 10 bases and J by 2 bases, with 18 bases between. The CDR3 region is CATEDMTGGNQPQHF. For the CDR3, the DNA is TGTGCCACCGAGGACATGACAGGAGGCAATCAGCCCCAGCATTTT.

As concerns this clonotype: This clone may be a read error of a much larger clone one base away. The rearrangement uses TRBV7-9 and TRBJ2-7; 7 positions match TRBD2. Germline V CDR1 and CDR2: SEHNR, FQNEAQ (reference sequence). The CDR3 sequence is 13 residues long. CDR3 region: CTSSGGYSYEQYV. The CDR3 bases are TGTACCAGCTCGGGGGGATACTCCTACGAGCAGTACGTC.